The next 19 T cell receptor beta chains were all read from a single sample in a study of patients with pleural tuberculosis. TCRdb reanalysed the reads using MiXCR and keeps one entry per CDR3 protein. The sample shows about 50,000 distinct CDR3 sequences, 6% to 9.5% of them seen only once. These receptors were collected from a human donor with pleural tuberculosis.

The table lists this clonotype with many counts. The rearrangement joins TRBV28 to TRBJ1-5, with 8 bases fitting TRBD1. V shed 6 bases and J 7 bases; nucleotides not matched to a gene: 8. Germline V gene lookup returns CDR1 MDHEN and CDR2 SYDVKM. There are 14 residues in the CDR3. CDR3: CASRDGQGHQPQHF. CDR3 coding DNA: TGTGCCAGCAGGGATGGACAGGGCCACCAGCCCCAGCATTTT.

This clonotype was picked up many times. Here the CDR3 DNA reads TGTGCCAGCAGTTTACCCCAGGGAGCCGGCTCCTACAATGAGCAGTTCTTC. Protein product: CASSLPQGAGSYNEQFF. The gene calls are TRBV12-3 or TRBV12-4 and TRBJ2-1; D possibly matches TRBD1 or TRBD2 (5 bases each). The length of the CDR3 is 17 residues. The V end lost 2 bases, the J end lost 0 bases, and 14 bases lay between the germline ends.

Within the sample, this clonotype is medium-sized. This rearrangement joins TRBV12-3 or TRBV12-4 to TRBJ2-1, with 10 bases fitting TRBD2. Germline trimming cut 1 base from V and 9 bases from J; bases unmatched to any gene: 9. This CDR3 has 16 residues. CDR3 coding DNA: TGTGCCAGCAGTTTAGGCGGGACTAGCGTCGTTCGTGAGCAGTTCTTC. The encoded protein is CASSLGGTSVVREQFF.

Many counts were recorded for this clonotype. V usage is TRBV4-2 and J usage is TRBJ2-3; D unclear. V was trimmed by 4 bases and J by 6 bases, leaving 14 bases between them. This CDR3 has 14 residues. Germline lookup yields CDR1 LGHNA and CDR2 YNFKEQ. CDR3 DNA: TGTGCCAGCAGCCGCATTTTGGAGCCTGATACGCAGTATTTT. It encodes CASSRILEPDTQYF.

This clonotype was counted a few times. This chain connects TRBV28 to TRBJ2-7, with 7 bases aligning to TRBD1. This CDR3 is 15 amino acids long. Trimming at V came to 3 bases and at J to 1 base, leaving 6 bases not matched to a gene. Germline CDR1 MDHEN, CDR2 SYDVKM. The CDR3: CASSLPTGLSYEQYF. As DNA, the CDR3 is TGTGCCAGCAGTTTGCCGACAGGGCTTTCCTACGAGCAGTACTTC.

In the case of this clonotype: Germline is not matched at one junction end, which may reflect a read error. V is TRBV10-3 and J is TRBJ2-6; maybe TRBD1 (5 bases). The CDR3 is 13 amino acids. Germline V CDR1 and CDR2: ENHRY, SYGVKD. CDR3 in DNA: TGTGCCATCAGTGAGCCTGGGGCCAACGTCCTGATTTTC. This sequence encodes CAISEPGANVLIF.

This clonotype was counted many times. The chain combines TRBV4-1 with TRBJ1-3, with D perhaps matching TRBD1 (6 bases). V lost 6 bases and J 0 bases, leaving 12 bases between the germline ends. The CDR3 consists of 15 residues. Germline V gene lookup returns CDR1 MGHRA and CDR2 YSYEKL. The CDR3 protein is CASRLGQGSGNTIYF. The CDR3 coding sequence is TGCGCCAGCAGACTGGGACAAGGCTCTGGAAACACCATATATTTT.

This clonotype has a count of ten or more. The chain links TRBV10-3 to TRBJ1-1; no firm D call. The length of the CDR3 is 13 residues. Trimming removed 4 bases at V and 0 bases at J, with 6 bases between. The V gene's germline CDR1 is ENHRY and CDR2 SYGVKD. The CDR3 sequence: CAISGQMNTEAFF. CDR3 bases: TGTGCCATCAGTGGGCAGATGAACACTGAAGCTTTCTTT.

In this sample, this clonotype turned up many times. The chain is built from TRBV10-2 and TRBJ1-4; D gene unclear. Per the germline V gene, CDR1 is WSHSY and CDR2 is SAAADI. This CDR3 contains 11 residues. Trimming removed 2 bases from V and 7 bases from J, with 2 bases in between. Written as DNA, the CDR3 is TGCGCCAGCAGTGAGGCTGAAAAACTGTTTTTT. This gives the protein CASSEAEKLFF.

This clonotype showed up many times. The chain couples TRBV28 to TRBJ2-7; 7 bases fit TRBD2. Germline V gene data show CDR1 as MDHEN and CDR2 as SYDVKM. The CDR3 runs 14 residues. J lost 2 bases, V lost 5 bases, and 6 bases had no gene match. DNA for the CDR3: TGTGCCAGCAGTACGGTACTAGCGACCTACGAGCAGTACTTC. Amino acid sequence: CASSTVLATYEQYF.

This clonotype was seen many times. The rearrangement links TRBV20-1 to TRBJ1-1; D is unresolved. V gave up 3 bases and J gave up 11 bases, with 16 bases separating them. Germline lookup yields CDR1 DFQATT and CDR2 SNEGSKA (reference sequence). The CDR3 totals 12 residues. Written as DNA, the CDR3 is TGCAGTGCTAGGAAAAGCCTCGAAGGGGCTTTCTTT. Its protein product is CSARKSLEGAFF.

The V gene is TRBV11-1, the J gene TRBJ2-2; 7 nucleotides match TRBD2. Germline V gives CDR1 SGHAT, CDR2 FQDESV (reference sequence). CDR3 length equals 16 residues. The V and J ends lost 6 bases and 1 base, in that order; junction bases with no gene match: 8. The CDR3 region is CASSLRLAENTGELFF. In DNA, the CDR3 is TGTGCCAGCAGTCTAAGACTAGCAGAGAACACCGGGGAGCTGTTTTTT. Complete variable domain (other parts from reference TRBV11-1 and TRBJ2-2): EAEVAQSPRYKITEKSQAVAFWCDPISGHATLYWYRQILGQGPELLVQFQDESVVDDSQLPKDRFSAERLKGVDSTLKIQPAELGDSAMYLCASSLRLAENTGELFFGEGSRLTVL.

This clonotype was detected many times. The rearrangement uses TRBV5-1 and TRBJ1-1; the match to TRBD1 covers 11 bases. V trimming: 7 bases; J trimming: 4 bases; junction bases outside the gene matches: 3. CDR1 and CDR2 (germline): SGHRS, YFSETQ. The CDR3 runs to 13 residues. CDR3 in DNA: TGCGCCAGCGGCGGACAGGGGGCCACTGAAGCTTTCTTT. As protein: CASGGQGATEAFF.

About this clonotype itself: A much larger clone sits a single nucleotide away, making a read error possible. The chain recombines TRBV2 with TRBJ1-1; 7 positions match TRBD1. The CDR3 extends over 13 amino acids. Germline V gene data show CDR1 as SNHLY and CDR2 as FYNNEI. CDR3: CASSGQPNTEASF. Written as DNA, the CDR3 is TGTGCCAGCTCGGGACAGCCGAACACTGAAGCTTCCTTT.

There are many counts of this clonotype. This rearrangement joins TRBV12-3 or TRBV12-4 to TRBJ2-1, with D hard to call. This CDR3 region has 11 residues. Trimming cost V 4 bases and J 5 bases, with 3 bases left between them. CDR3 sequence (DNA): TGTGCCAGCAGTTCGGACAATGAGCAGTTCTTC. Translating it yields CASSSDNEQFF.

The sample holds many counts of this clonotype. The chain links TRBV29-1 to TRBJ1-1, with 7 bases fitting TRBD1. V lost 7 bases to trimming and J lost 5 bases; unmatched junction nucleotides: 7. Per the germline V gene, CDR1 is SQVTM and CDR2 is ANQGSEA. This CDR3 has 12 amino acids. The chain's CDR3 is CSAQTGSTEAFF. The CDR3 DNA reads as TGCAGCGCCCAGACAGGGAGTACTGAAGCTTTCTTT.

In its sample, this clonotype was seen many times. V and J are TRBV7-3 and TRBJ2-1; D assignment may be TRBD1 or TRBD2 (5 bases each). The CDR3 totals 13 residues. V gave up 3 bases and J gave up 12 bases, with 15 bases separating them. The germline V gene has CDR1 SGHTA and CDR2 FQGTGA. CDR3 nucleotide sequence: TGTGCCAGCAGCTTCAACACTAGGGGCTGGCAGTTCTTC. This sequence encodes CASSFNTRGWQFF.

This sequence joins TRBV3-1 and TRBJ1-1; 8 nucleotides align to TRBD1. This CDR3 is 14 amino acids long. Trimming took 8 bases from V and 3 from J; bases not matched to a gene: 8. Germline lookup yields CDR1 LGHDT and CDR2 YNNKEL (reference sequence). The DNA for the CDR3 is TGTGCCAGCCGCCCCCAGGGGGCATACACTGAAGCTTTCTTT. Its protein product is CASRPQGAYTEAFF.

Ten or more counts support this clonotype. The chain recombines TRBV11-2 with TRBJ2-1, with 8 bases lining up with TRBD2. The CDR3 totals 15 residues. Germline CDR1 is SGHAT and CDR2 is FQNNGV. With 5 bases clipped from V and 6 bases from J, the junction kept 9 bases outside the gene matches. CDR3 loop: CASSPVAGRFNEQFF. The CDR3 DNA sequence: TGTGCCAGCAGCCCTGTAGCGGGAAGGTTCAATGAGCAGTTCTTC.